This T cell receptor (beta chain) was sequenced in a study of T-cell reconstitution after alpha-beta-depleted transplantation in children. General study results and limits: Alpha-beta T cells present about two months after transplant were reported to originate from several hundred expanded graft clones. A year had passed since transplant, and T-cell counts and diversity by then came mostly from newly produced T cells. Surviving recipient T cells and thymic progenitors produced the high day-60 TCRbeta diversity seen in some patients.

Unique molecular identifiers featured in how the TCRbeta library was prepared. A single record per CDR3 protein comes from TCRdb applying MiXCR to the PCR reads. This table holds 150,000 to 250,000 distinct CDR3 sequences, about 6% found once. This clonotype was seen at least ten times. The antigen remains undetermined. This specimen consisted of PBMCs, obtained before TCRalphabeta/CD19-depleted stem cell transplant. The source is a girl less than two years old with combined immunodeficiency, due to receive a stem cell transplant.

This chain's CDR3 is CASSPTGHEQFF. The CDR3 coding sequence is TGTGCCAGCAGCCCGACTGGACATGAGCAGTTCTTC. The V and J genes are TRBV11-1 and TRBJ2-1; D remains ambiguous. Germline V gene data show CDR1 as SGHAT and CDR2 as FQDESV (reference sequence). The length of the CDR3 is 12 residues. With 5 bases removed from V and 8 bases from J, the gap between germline ends came to 10 bases.